A selection of T cell receptor beta chains follows, all from one sample in a study of cytomegalovirus exposure and HLA in healthy donors. The table came from immunoSEQ multiplex PCR; TCRdb's copy has only in-frame clones and leaves some out. The sample yields under 300,000 clones, about 80% seen once. The sequencing sample was made of PBMCs. These receptor sequences come from a woman aged 60-70 years in good health and CMV-seropositive. CDR3s include the opening cysteine and the closing phenylalanine or tryptophan. The size entry is marked missing in some rows and otherwise reads once, few, many or a size class.

length	V	size	J	CDR3
16	TRBV28	.	TRBJ1-4	CASSPGTVATNEKLFF
13	TRBV7-9	.	TRBJ2-7	CASSLGAVYEQYF
15	TRBV2	.	TRBJ1-2	CASSERQVLNYGYTF
13	TRBV6-1	.	TRBJ2-2	CAVSGRAPGELFF
14	TRBV2	.	TRBJ2-7	CASSDRTGAYEQYF
13	TRBV28	.	TRBJ2-5	CASIGGGWETQYF
16	TRBV13	.	TRBJ2-3	CASRKLAGGITDTQYF
15	TRBV5-1	.	TRBJ2-3	CASTASGNVRDTQYF
15	TRBV27	.	TRBJ2-5	CASIQRGGTGETQYF
15	TRBV7-9	.	TRBJ2-5	CASSLGQGPKETQYF
15	TRBV28	once	TRBJ1-1	CAGAAGGHMNTEAFF
15	TRBV5-1	.	TRBJ2-1	CASSSGTRVYNEQFF
14	TRBV27	.	TRBJ2-1	CASRLAGTPNEQFF
15	TRBV15	.	TRBJ2-7	CATSRGGQSSYEQYF
16	TRBV7-6	.	TRBJ2-3	CASSQQGAGRTDTQYF
15	TRBV10-3	.	TRBJ1-3	CAISDSDTSGNTIYF
15	TRBV5-6	.	TRBJ2-5	CASRSVRAGQETQYF
17	TRBV4-2	.	TRBJ1-5	CASSQEGGQSSNQPQHF
14	TRBV19	.	TRBJ1-5	CASSNGQTFLPQHF
14	TRBV29-1	.	TRBJ2-1	CSVNRQGSYNEQFF